This T cell receptor beta chain was identified in a study of T cell clonality in common variable immunodeficiency. Study observations and caveats: Common variable immunodeficiency TCR beta sequences reportedly had fewer deletions and N-nucleotide insertions. What drives increased CVID clonality needs T cell subpopulation sequencing.

This clone was counted many times. Its target is unknown. Compared with germline, one end of the junction differs, possibly owing to a read error. The observed sequence ends 3 residues before the CDR3 terminus, with the missing tail filled in from the germline J gene. Germline CDR1 LGHNA, CDR2 YNFKEQ. There are 13 residues in the CDR3. Only in-frame clones appear in the TCRdb table, and some are missing; sequencing was by immunoSEQ multiplex PCR. Observed in the sample are about 81,000 clones, none of them singletons. Sequenced sample: peripheral blood mononuclear cells. The TCR originated in a person between 18 and 75 years old in good health. The rearrangement uses TRBV4-2 and TRBJ1-1; D perhaps matches TRBD1 (5 bases). The CDR3 region is CASSQQRGTEAFF. The CDR3 DNA, read in part, is TGCGCCAGCAGCCAACAGAGGGGCACTGAA.